The 15 T cell receptor beta chains below were found in one sample sequenced in a study of T cell repertoires in cytomegalovirus infection. TCRdb re-derived calls from the reads in MiXCR, one entry per CDR3 protein. The table includes 300,000 or so distinct CDR3 sequences, 20% to 30% detected once. Sequenced input: PBMCs. The receptors originated from a human donor in good health (CMV status not recorded). Some clones in this sample may be carry-over from other donors' samples.

This clonotype was observed once. The gene calls are TRBV10-3 and TRBJ1-5, with 8 bases matching TRBD1. The CDR3 loop spans 14 amino acids. V was pared by 4 bases and J by 6 bases, with 5 bases of the junction left unmatched. The V gene's germline CDR1 is ENHRY and CDR2 SYGVKD. The CDR3 loop is CAISGGQGPQPQHF. The DNA for the CDR3 is TGTGCCATCAGTGGAGGACAGGGTCCTCAGCCCCAGCATTTT.

V usage is TRBV5-1 and J usage is TRBJ2-5; unclear D gene. Germline V lookup: CDR1 SGHRS, CDR2 YFSETQ. The CDR3 runs to 13 residues. Trimming pared 1 base from V and 2 bases from J, leaving 6 bases between. CDR3 residues: CASSLIRQETQYF. For the CDR3, the DNA is TGCGCCAGCAGCTTGATTAGACAAGAGACCCAGTACTTC.

The gene calls are TRBV28 and TRBJ2-1; 7 bases line up with TRBD2. In germline, CDR1 is MDHEN, CDR2 SYDVKM. The CDR3 has 15 residues. The J segment lost 8 bases and the V segment lost 5 bases, leaving 12 bases of the junction unmatched. The CDR3 DNA reads as TGTGCCAGCAGTCCCTCTGGGGGGGGGGTGGATGAGCAGTTCTTC. This gives the protein CASSPSGGGVDEQFF.

The table lists this clonotype with a few counts. This chain joins TRBV4-2 and TRBJ1-1; D uncertain. Trimming left V 0 bases short and J 11 bases short, with 16 bases between. Germline-derived CDR1 and CDR2 are LGHNA and YNFKEQ. The CDR3 consists of 14 residues. CDR3 nucleotides: TGTGCCAGCAGCCAAGATCCGATCGGGGAGAAGGCTTTCTTT. Encoded protein: CASSQDPIGEKAFF.

There are a few counts of this clonotype. The CDR3 region has the DNA TGTGCCAGTAGTCAGGGGGCCTCGGGCGCTGAAGCTTTCTTT. This encodes CASSQGASGAEAFF. The chain couples TRBV19 to TRBJ1-1; TRBD1 matches 8 bases. CDR1 and CDR2 (germline): LNHDA, SQIVND (reference sequence). The trim removed 5 bases at V and 6 bases at J, leaving 8 bases unmatched. The CDR3 covers 14 residues.

This clonotype was observed many times. In nucleotides, the CDR3 is TGTGCCAGCAGCACGGGCCCCAAGAAGGACGAGCAGTACTTC. Translated: CASSTGPKKDEQYF. This chain connects TRBV7-2 to TRBJ2-7; no clear D gene. The V gene lost 5 bases and the J gene lost 5 bases, with 16 bases spanning the gap. There are 14 residues in the CDR3. Germline V lookup: CDR1 SGHTA, CDR2 FQGNSA.

This clonotype appeared many times. The V gene is TRBV7-2, the J gene TRBJ1-5; D may be TRBD1 (6 bases). This CDR3 contains 16 residues. CDR1 and CDR2 from the germline V gene are SGHTA and FQGNSA. V dropped 1 base and J dropped 0 bases, with 10 bases sitting between them. CDR3 DNA: TGTGCCAGCAGCTTAGGATGGGGGGCTAGCAATCAGCCCCAGCATTTT. This codes for CASSLGWGASNQPQHF.

This clonotype showed up just a few times. The rearrangement links TRBV11-3 to TRBJ2-7; D not resolved. The CDR3 has 14 amino acids. The germline V gene encodes CDR1 SGHNT and CDR2 YENEEA. V lost 1 base to trimming and J lost 3 bases, with 10 bases between them. The CDR3 DNA sequence: TGTGCCAGCAGCTTAGGCGGAGAGAACTACGAGCAGTACTTC. As protein: CASSLGGENYEQYF.

This clonotype was seen a handful of times. The chain is built from TRBV2 and TRBJ2-2; D unclear. This CDR3 contains 13 residues. CDR1 is SNHLY, CDR2 FYNNEI, per germline. Trimming took off 3 bases at V and 6 bases at J, with 8 bases between the two ends. The CDR3 protein is CASSDRQPGELFF. Here the CDR3 DNA reads TGTGCCAGCAGTGATAGGCAGCCCGGGGAGCTGTTTTTT.

This chain uses TRBV6-5 with TRBJ2-7, with a possible D match to TRBD1 (5 bases). Trimming took off 2 bases at V and 9 bases at J, with 17 bases between the two ends. The CDR3 spans 14 residues. In germline, CDR1 is MNHEY, CDR2 SVGAGI. CDR3 DNA: TGTGCCAGCAGTTACGGGGCTGAGGTTCCCCGGCAGTACTTC. This translates into CASSYGAEVPRQYF.

This clonotype was counted many times. This rearrangement joins TRBV7-8 to TRBJ2-3, with 11 positions matching TRBD2. The trim removed 5 bases at V and 6 bases at J, leaving 16 bases unmatched. The CDR3 extends over 18 amino acids. CDR1 SGHVS and CDR2 FQNEAQ come from the germline V gene. This chain's CDR3 is CASSPRRVTSGTGDTQYF. The DNA of the CDR3 is TGTGCCAGCAGCCCCCGCCGGGTGACTAGCGGGACGGGGGATACGCAGTATTTT.

J is TRBJ2-5 and V is TRBV5-8, with 8 bases that match TRBD2. Germline CDR1 SGHTS, CDR2 YDEGEE. V trimming: 2 bases; J trimming: 5 bases; junction bases outside the gene matches: 8. This CDR3 is 15 amino acids long. Here the CDR3 DNA reads TGTGCCAGCAGCTTCCTCCGGGGGGGCCCGGAGACCCAGTACTTC. It is translated as CASSFLRGGPETQYF.

The chain carries TRBV28 and TRBJ2-1, with 8 bases matching TRBD2. Germline CDR1 reads MDHEN; CDR2 reads SYDVKM. J gave up 7 bases and V 7 bases, and 9 bases lay outside the gene matches. The length of the CDR3 is 14 residues. Here the CDR3 DNA reads TGTGCCAGCACCATACTGACTAGCGCGAATGAGCAGTTCTTC. This codes for CASTILTSANEQFF.

The rearrangement joins TRBV20-1 to TRBJ1-2; D uncertain. Deletions cut 5 bases from V and 4 bases from J, with 8 bases between. The germline V gene encodes CDR1 DFQATT and CDR2 SNEGSKA (reference sequence). CDR3 length: 11 amino acids. CDR3 nucleotides: TGCAGTGCTGGGCACGTCTATGGCTACACCTTC. It specifies CSAGHVYGYTF.

The chain recombines TRBV10-3 with TRBJ1-1; weak D call: TRBD1 (6 bases). CDR1 and CDR2 (germline): ENHRY, SYGVKD. The CDR3 has 14 amino acids. V lost 10 bases and J 0 bases, leaving 15 bases between the germline ends. CDR3 loop: CASLNRELNTEAFF. The CDR3 DNA reads as TGTGCCAGCCTAAACAGGGAGTTGAACACTGAAGCTTTCTTT.